The clone carrying this T cell receptor (beta chain) showed up just a few times. This entry is derived from a study of early T cells in non-severe SARS-CoV-2 infection. Across the study: Whole-blood bulk RNA, unsorted, was sequenced, and chains were unpaired.

This CDR3 contains 16 residues. After removal of 6 bases from V and 3 bases from J, the junction contained 9 bases not matched to a gene. As part of library construction, unique molecular identifiers were attached to individual cDNA molecules. TCRdb called the 5' RACE reads again in MiXCR, with one record for every CDR3 protein. The table lists around 60,000 distinct CDR3 sequences, about 11% of them singletons. This sample comprised whole blood, obtained at baseline. The sequence came from an adult who was a healthcare worker with PCR-confirmed SARS-CoV-2 infection or an uninfected control (not recorded which). The chain links TRBV12-3 or TRBV12-4 to TRBJ2-1; 9 bases line up with TRBD1. CDR3 sequence (DNA): TGTGCCAGCAGCCATGCCCGGGGACAGGGCTACAATGAGCAGTTCTTC. As protein: CASSHARGQGYNEQFF.